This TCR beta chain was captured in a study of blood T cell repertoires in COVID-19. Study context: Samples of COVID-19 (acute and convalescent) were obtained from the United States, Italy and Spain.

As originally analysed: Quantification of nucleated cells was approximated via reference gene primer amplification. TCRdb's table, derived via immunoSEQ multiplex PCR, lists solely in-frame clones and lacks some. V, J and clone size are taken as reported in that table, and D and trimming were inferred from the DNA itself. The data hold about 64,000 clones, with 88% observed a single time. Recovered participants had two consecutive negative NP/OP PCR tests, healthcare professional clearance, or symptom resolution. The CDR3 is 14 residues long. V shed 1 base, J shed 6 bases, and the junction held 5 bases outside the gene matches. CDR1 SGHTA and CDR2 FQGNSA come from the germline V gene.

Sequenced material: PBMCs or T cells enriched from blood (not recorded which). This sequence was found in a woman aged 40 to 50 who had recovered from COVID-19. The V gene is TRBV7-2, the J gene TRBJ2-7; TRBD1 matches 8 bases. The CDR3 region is CASSLDRGSGEQYF. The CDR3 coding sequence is TGTGCCAGCAGCTTAGACAGGGGGTCCGGCGAGCAGTACTTC.